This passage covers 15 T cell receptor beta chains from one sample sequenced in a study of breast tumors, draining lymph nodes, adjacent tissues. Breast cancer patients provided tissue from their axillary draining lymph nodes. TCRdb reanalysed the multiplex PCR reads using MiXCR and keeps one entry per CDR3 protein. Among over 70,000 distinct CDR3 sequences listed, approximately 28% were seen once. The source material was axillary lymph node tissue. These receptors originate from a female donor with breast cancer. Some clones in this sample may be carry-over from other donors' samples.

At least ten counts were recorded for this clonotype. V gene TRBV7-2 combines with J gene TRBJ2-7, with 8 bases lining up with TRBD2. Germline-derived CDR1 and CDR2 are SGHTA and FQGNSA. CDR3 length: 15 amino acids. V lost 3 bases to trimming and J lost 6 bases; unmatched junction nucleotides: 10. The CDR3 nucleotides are TGTGCCAGCAGCTTCGGACTAGCAATTCTTTCCGAGCAGTACTTC. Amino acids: CASSFGLAILSEQYF.

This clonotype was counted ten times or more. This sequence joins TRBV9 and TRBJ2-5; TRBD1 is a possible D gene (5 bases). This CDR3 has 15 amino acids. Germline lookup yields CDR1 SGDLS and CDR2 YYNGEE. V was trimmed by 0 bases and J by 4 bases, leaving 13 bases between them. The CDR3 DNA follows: TGTGCCAGCAGCGTAGATCTAGGAAGGGGAGAGACCCAGTACTTC. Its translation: CASSVDLGRGETQYF.

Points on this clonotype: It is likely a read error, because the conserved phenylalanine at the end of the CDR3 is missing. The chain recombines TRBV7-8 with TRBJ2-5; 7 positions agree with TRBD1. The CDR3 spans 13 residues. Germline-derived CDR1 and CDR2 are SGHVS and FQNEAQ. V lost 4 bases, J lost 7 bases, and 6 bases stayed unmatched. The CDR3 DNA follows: TGTGCCAGCAGCTCCGACAGGGTGGGGACCCAGTACCTC. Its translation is CASSSDRVGTQYL.

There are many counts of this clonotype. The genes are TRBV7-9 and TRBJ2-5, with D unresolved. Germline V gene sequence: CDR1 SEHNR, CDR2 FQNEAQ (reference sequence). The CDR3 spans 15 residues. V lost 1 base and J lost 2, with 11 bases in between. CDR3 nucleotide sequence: TGTGCCAGCAGCTTAGTAGCACGGGCACAAGAGACCCAGTACTTC. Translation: CASSLVARAQETQYF.

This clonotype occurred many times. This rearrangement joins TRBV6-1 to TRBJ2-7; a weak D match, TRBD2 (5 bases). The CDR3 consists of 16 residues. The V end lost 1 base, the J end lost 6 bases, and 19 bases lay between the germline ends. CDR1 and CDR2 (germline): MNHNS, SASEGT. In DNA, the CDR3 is TGTGCCAGCAGTGAAGATTTGGGTCCCCAGAGCGGCGAGCAGTACTTC. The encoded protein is CASSEDLGPQSGEQYF.

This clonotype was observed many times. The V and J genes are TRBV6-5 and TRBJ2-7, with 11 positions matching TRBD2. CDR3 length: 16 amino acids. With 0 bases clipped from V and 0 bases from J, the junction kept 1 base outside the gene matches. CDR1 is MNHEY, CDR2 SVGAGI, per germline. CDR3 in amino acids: CASSYSLAGGSYEQYF. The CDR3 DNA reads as TGTGCCAGCAGTTACTCTCTAGCGGGGGGCTCCTACGAGCAGTACTTC.

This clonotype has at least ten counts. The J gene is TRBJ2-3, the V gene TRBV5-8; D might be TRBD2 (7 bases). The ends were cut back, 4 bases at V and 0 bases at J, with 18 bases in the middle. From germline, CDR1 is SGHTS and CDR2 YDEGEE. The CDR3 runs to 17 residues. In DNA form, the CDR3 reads TGTGCCAGCAGCCGTGGTAGGGGGGGAGGAAGCACAGATACGCAGTATTTT. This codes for CASSRGRGGGSTDTQYF.

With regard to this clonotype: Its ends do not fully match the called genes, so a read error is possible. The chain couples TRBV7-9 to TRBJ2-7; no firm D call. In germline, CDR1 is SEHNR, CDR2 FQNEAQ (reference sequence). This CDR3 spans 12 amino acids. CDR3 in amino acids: CAGSLSSYDQYF. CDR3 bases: TGTGCCGGCAGCTTAAGCAGCTACGATCAGTACTTC.

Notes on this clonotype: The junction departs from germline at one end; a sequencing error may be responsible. CDR3 nucleotides: TGTCCCAGCAGCCTCGGCCGCACCGGGGAGCTGTTTTTT. Translating gives CPSSLGRTGELFF. The J gene is TRBJ2-2, the V gene TRBV3-1; D uncertain. The CDR3 has 13 residues. CDR1 and CDR2 (germline): LGHDT, YNNKEL (reference sequence).

The DNA for the CDR3 is TGTGCCAGCAGCCGCGCTACCGCCCGGCAGGTGCTTGGGCCCCAGCATTTT. It translates to CASSRATARQVLGPQHF. This chain connects TRBV5-4 to TRBJ1-5; no clear D gene. The ends were cut back, 4 bases at V and 9 bases at J, with 26 bases in the middle. This CDR3 spans 17 amino acids. Germline V gene data show CDR1 as SGHNT and CDR2 as YYREEE (reference sequence).

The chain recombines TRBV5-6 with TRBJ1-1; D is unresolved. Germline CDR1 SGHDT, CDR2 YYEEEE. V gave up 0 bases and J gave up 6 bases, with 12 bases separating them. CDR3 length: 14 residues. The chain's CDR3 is CASSLVGRFSEAFF. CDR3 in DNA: TGTGCCAGCAGCTTGGTTGGGAGGTTTTCTGAAGCTTTCTTT.

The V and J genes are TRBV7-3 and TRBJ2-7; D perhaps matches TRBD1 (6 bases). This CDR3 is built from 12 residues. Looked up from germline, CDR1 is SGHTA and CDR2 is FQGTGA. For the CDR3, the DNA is TGTGCTAATCGGGACACTGCCTACGAGCAGTACTTC. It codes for CANRDTAYEQYF.

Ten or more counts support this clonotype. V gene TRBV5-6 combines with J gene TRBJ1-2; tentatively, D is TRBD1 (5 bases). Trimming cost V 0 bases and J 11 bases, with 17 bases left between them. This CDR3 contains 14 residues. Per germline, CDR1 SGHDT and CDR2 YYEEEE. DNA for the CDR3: TGTGCCAGCAGCTTGGTGACAGTTAGATTTCGTTACACCTTC. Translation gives CASSLVTVRFRYTF.

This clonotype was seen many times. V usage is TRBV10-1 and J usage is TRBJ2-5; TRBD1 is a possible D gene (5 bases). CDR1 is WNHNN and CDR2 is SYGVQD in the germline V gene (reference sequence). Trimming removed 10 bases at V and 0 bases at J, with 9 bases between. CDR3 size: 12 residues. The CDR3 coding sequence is TGCGCCACGGCGGACAACCAAGAGACCCAGTACTTC. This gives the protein CATADNQETQYF.

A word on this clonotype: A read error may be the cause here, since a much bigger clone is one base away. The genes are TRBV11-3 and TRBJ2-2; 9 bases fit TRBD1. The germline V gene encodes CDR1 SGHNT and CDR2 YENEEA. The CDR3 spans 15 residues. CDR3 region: CASSFTGGNTGELLF. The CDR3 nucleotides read TGTGCCAGCAGCTTTACAGGGGGCAACACCGGGGAGCTGCTTTTT.